Listed below are T cell receptor beta chains from one sample, sequenced in a study of shared clonotypes between healthy human individuals. Profiled with immunoSEQ multiplex PCR; TCRdb holds only in-frame clones, not every one. The table shows approximately 1,000,000 clones, with approximately 80% occurring only once. Sequenced material: memory CD4+ T cells from PBMCs. The receptors shown here come from a man aged 18 to 35 in good health. Some clones in this sample may be carry-over from other donors' samples. CDR3s include the opening cysteine and the closing phenylalanine or tryptophan. The D gene is left open where the match is weak. Clone size, where shown, is once, few, many, or a class for clones that have expanded.

V: TRBV7-9
size: many
D: TRBD1
length: 13
J: TRBJ1-5
DNA: TGTGCCAGCAGCCCACGACAGGGGCAGCCCCAGCATTTT
CDR3: CASSPRQGQPQHF

V: TRBV18
size: -
D: -
length: 14
J: TRBJ2-3
DNA: TGTGCCAGCTCACCGGCGTTCTCCACAGATACGCAGTATTTT
CDR3: CASSPAFSTDTQYF

V: TRBV6-1
size: once
D: TRBD1
length: 16
J: TRBJ2-7
DNA: TGTGCCAGCAGTGAAGCGGACGGGACAGGCTTCTACGAGCAGTACTTC
CDR3: CASSEADGTGFYEQYF

V: TRBV5-6
size: -
D: -
length: 14
J: TRBJ1-2
DNA: TGTGCCAGCAGCTCCACAGGGAGATGGAGTGGCTACACCTTC
CDR3: CASSSTGRWSGYTF

V: TRBV10-3
size: -
D: -
length: 11
J: TRBJ1-1
DNA: TGTGCCATCAGTGGACGGACTGAAGCTTTCTTT
CDR3: CAISGRTEAFF

V: TRBV15
size: few
D: -
length: 13
J: TRBJ2-5
DNA: TGTGCCACCAGCCACACAGGGACCGGGGAGCAGTACTTC
CDR3: CATSHTGTGEQYF

V: TRBV6-6
size: -
D: TRBD1
length: 15
J: TRBJ1-5
DNA: TGTGCCAGCAGTCTCCCTCGACAGGGTAATCAGCCCCAGCATTTT
CDR3: CASSLPRQGNQPQHF

V: TRBV5-1
size: once
D: TRBD2
length: 16
J: TRBJ2-2
DNA: TGCGCCAGCAGCAGCTTACTAGCGGGGGCGGACGGGGAGCTGTTTTTT
CDR3: CASSSLLAGADGELFF

V: TRBV11-2
size: -
D: TRBD2
length: 16
J: TRBJ2-1
DNA: TGTGCCAGCACCAGGGGGGTGCTAGCGGGAAAAAATGAGCAGTTCTTC
CDR3: CASTRGVLAGKNEQFF

V: TRBV5-6
size: -
D: TRBD1
length: 13
J: TRBJ1-2
DNA: TGTGCCAGCAGCTGGGGACAGGGTGGAGGCTACACCTTC
CDR3: CASSWGQGGGYTF

V: TRBV19
size: -
D: TRBD2
length: 14
J: TRBJ2-2
DNA: TGTGCCAGTAGTATACTAGCGGGAGCCGGGGAGCTGTTTTTT
CDR3: CASSILAGAGELFF

V: TRBV6-1
size: -
D: -
length: 15
J: TRBJ2-5
DNA: TGTGCCAGCAGTGAAAAAATTGGCAGCTTCCAGACCCAGTACTTC
CDR3: CASSEKIGSFQTQYF

V: TRBV5-1
size: -
D: -
length: 16
J: TRBJ2-7
DNA: TGCGCCAGCAGTCCCAATGGTCCAGGGAACTCCTACGAGCAGTACTTC
CDR3: CASSPNGPGNSYEQYF

V: TRBV5-1
size: -
D: TRBD2
length: 14
J: TRBJ2-1
DNA: TGCGCCAGCAGCTTGAGCGGGGGGGATGGTGAGCAGTTCTTC
CDR3: CASSLSGGDGEQFF

V: TRBV28
size: -
D: -
length: 13
J: TRBJ1-2
DNA: TGTGCCAGCACTCCGGGCCTGCTGGGTGGCTACACCTTC
CDR3: CASTPGLLGGYTF

V: TRBV7-2
size: -
D: -
length: 14
J: TRBJ2-3
DNA: TGTGCCAGCACCGTCCGGCCCCCGGCAGATACGCAGTATTTT
CDR3: CASTVRPPADTQYF

V: TRBV5-1
size: -
D: TRBD1
length: 15
J: TRBJ2-7
DNA: TGCGCCAGCAGCTTGAGGACAGGTCACCCCTACGAGCAGTACTTC
CDR3: CASSLRTGHPYEQYF

V: TRBV13
size: -
D: TRBD2
length: 14
J: TRBJ2-7
DNA: TGTGCCAGCAGCGCAGTGGGACTAGCTGACGAGCAGTACTTC
CDR3: CASSAVGLADEQYF

V: TRBV6-6
size: -
D: TRBD1
length: 14
J: TRBJ1-5
DNA: TGTGCCAGCAGGACGACAGGGTACAATCAGCCCCAGCATTTT
CDR3: CASRTTGYNQPQHF

V: TRBV5-1
size: once
D: -
length: 15
J: TRBJ2-1
DNA: TGCGCCAGCAGCTTATCTAGCCTCTTCTACAATGAGCAGTTCTTC
CDR3: CASSLSSLFYNEQFF

V: TRBV6-5
size: -
D: -
length: 12
J: TRBJ2-2
DNA: TGTGCCAGCAGTTACTCGAGATGTTGGCTGTTTTTT
CDR3: CASSYSRCWLFF

V: TRBV29-1
size: -
D: -
length: 12
J: TRBJ2-7
DNA: TGCAGCGTGCCGGGACAAAACTACGAGCAGTACTTC
CDR3: CSVPGQNYEQYF

V: TRBV11-3
size: -
D: TRBD2
length: 16
J: TRBJ2-1
DNA: TGTGCCAGCAGCCGAGGGACTAGCGGGGTTAACAATGAGCAGTTCTTC
CDR3: CASSRGTSGVNNEQFF

V: TRBV27
size: once
D: TRBD2
length: 18
J: TRBJ2-1
DNA: TGTGCCAGCAGTTTAAGTCCCCAACTAGCGGGAGGGGAAAATGAGCAGTTCTTC
CDR3: CASSLSPQLAGGENEQFF

V: TRBV28
size: -
D: TRBD1
length: 16
J: TRBJ1-4
DNA: TGTGCCAGCAGCCGGCCCGGACAGGCAACTAATGAAAAACTGTTTTTT
CDR3: CASSRPGQATNEKLFF

V: TRBV6-1
size: -
D: -
length: 15
J: TRBJ2-3
DNA: TGTGCCAGCACTAAGGGAGGGGGCCACACAGATACGCAGTATTTT
CDR3: CASTKGGGHTDTQYF

V: TRBV28
size: -
D: -
length: 15
J: TRBJ1-4
DNA: TGTGCCAGCAGTTCCCACACCGCAACTAATGAAAAACTGTTTTTT
CDR3: CASSSHTATNEKLFF

V: TRBV28
size: -
D: -
length: 14
J: TRBJ1-3
DNA: TGTGCCAGCCTGAAGACAGTGAGTGGAAACACCATATATTTT
CDR3: CASLKTVSGNTIYF

V: TRBV9
size: -
D: -
length: 14
J: TRBJ2-2
DNA: TGTGCCAGCAGCGTAGATTGGGAGGCCGGGGAGCTGTTTTTT
CDR3: CASSVDWEAGELFF

V: TRBV7-2
size: -
D: TRBD1
length: 15
J: TRBJ2-5
DNA: TGTGCCAGCAGCTTAGCGAGGGGGCGGCAAGAGACCCAGTACTTC
CDR3: CASSLARGRQETQYF

V: TRBV2
size: -
D: TRBD1
length: 13
J: TRBJ2-5
DNA: TGTGCCAGCAGTAGGGACAGTGCGGAGACCCAGTACTTC
CDR3: CASSRDSAETQYF

V: TRBV19
size: -
D: -
length: 15
J: TRBJ1-1
DNA: TGTGCCAGTAGTATCGACAGTTTCGGGAACACTGAAGCTTTCTTT
CDR3: CASSIDSFGNTEAFF

V: TRBV5-1
size: once
D: -
length: 14
J: TRBJ1-4
DNA: TGCGCCAGCAGCTTCCAGGGTTTTAATGAAAAACTGTTTTTT
CDR3: CASSFQGFNEKLFF

V: TRBV6-6
size: -
D: TRBD1
length: 16
J: TRBJ1-2
DNA: TGTGCCAGCAGTTACGGGACAGGCGCTCTTAACTATGGCTACACCTTC
CDR3: CASSYGTGALNYGYTF

V: TRBV29-1
size: once
D: TRBD1
length: 13
J: TRBJ1-1
DNA: TGCAGCGCTCACCCGGGACAGGGGGCGGAAGCTTTCTTT
CDR3: CSAHPGQGAEAFF

V: TRBV18
size: -
D: TRBD1
length: 15
J: TRBJ2-6
DNA: TGTGCCAGCTCAGACAGGGGTTCTGGGGCCAACGTCCTGACTTTC
CDR3: CASSDRGSGANVLTF

V: TRBV5-1
size: -
D: -
length: 17
J: TRBJ1-2
DNA: TGCGCCAGCAGCCCCCGCCCCGCCTTTGACCTTAACTATGGCTACACCTTC
CDR3: CASSPRPAFDLNYGYTF

V: TRBV29-1
size: -
D: -
length: 12
J: TRBJ2-7
DNA: TGCAGCGTCATGACAGATACCTACGAGCAGTACTTC
CDR3: CSVMTDTYEQYF

V: TRBV5-1
size: once
D: TRBD1
length: 16
J: TRBJ2-7
DNA: TGCGCCAGCAGCCCGCGGGGGAACAGGGGGCCCCAAGAGCAGTACTTC
CDR3: CASSPRGNRGPQEQYF

V: TRBV7-2
size: -
D: -
length: 14
J: TRBJ1-1
DNA: TGTGCCAGCAGCACCCCGGGGGGGGTTCGTGAAGCTTTCTTT
CDR3: CASSTPGGVREAFF

V: TRBV19
size: -
D: -
length: 14
J: TRBJ2-5
DNA: TGTGCCAGTAGTATAGGGGGGAGAGGCGAGACCCAGTACTTC
CDR3: CASSIGGRGETQYF

V: TRBV2
size: -
D: -
length: 13
J: TRBJ1-1
DNA: TGTGCCAGCAGCCCTGACCCGGGAACTGAAGCTTTCTTT
CDR3: CASSPDPGTEAFF

V: TRBV27
size: -
D: -
length: 13
J: TRBJ2-1
DNA: TGTGCCAGCAGACTCATAGAAAACAATGAGCAGTTCTTC
CDR3: CASRLIENNEQFF